This TCR beta chain was identified during a study of naive and memory T cell subsets. Study-level points and caveats: TCR abundance followed a power law differing between naive and memory subsets. Each distinct alpha or beta sequence counts as one clonotype. In naive cells, over 90% of TCR sequences were seen only once.

Unmatched junction bases numbered 3, after V lost 4 bases and J lost 0 bases. The CDR3 contains 15 residues. Germline V gene lookup returns CDR1 LNHDA and CDR2 SQIVND (reference sequence). Ten or more counts support this clonotype. What it binds is not known. The beta constant-region primer was an equimolar mix of two oligonucleotides covering TRBC1 and TRBC2. Four rounds of PCR amplified the ligated cDNA using nested alpha and beta constant-region primers plus SP2. From the UMI-ligation and nested PCR reads, TCRdb called clonotypes with MiXCR, one entry per CDR3 protein. Of some 30,000 distinct CDR3 sequences listed, around a sixth were seen once; the top ten hold around 3.3%. CD4 T cells were positively selected, then CD8 T cells from the CD4-negative fraction.

The sequence was obtained from a human donor in good health. The gene calls are TRBV19 and TRBJ2-1; 7 nucleotides agree with TRBD1. The sample was effector memory CD4+ T cells from blood. Subset denoted: effector memory, CD45RA- CD27-. The CDR3 bases are TGTGCCAGTAGTAAGGGACAGAACTCCTACAATGAGCAGTTCTTC. Residues: CASSKGQNSYNEQFF.